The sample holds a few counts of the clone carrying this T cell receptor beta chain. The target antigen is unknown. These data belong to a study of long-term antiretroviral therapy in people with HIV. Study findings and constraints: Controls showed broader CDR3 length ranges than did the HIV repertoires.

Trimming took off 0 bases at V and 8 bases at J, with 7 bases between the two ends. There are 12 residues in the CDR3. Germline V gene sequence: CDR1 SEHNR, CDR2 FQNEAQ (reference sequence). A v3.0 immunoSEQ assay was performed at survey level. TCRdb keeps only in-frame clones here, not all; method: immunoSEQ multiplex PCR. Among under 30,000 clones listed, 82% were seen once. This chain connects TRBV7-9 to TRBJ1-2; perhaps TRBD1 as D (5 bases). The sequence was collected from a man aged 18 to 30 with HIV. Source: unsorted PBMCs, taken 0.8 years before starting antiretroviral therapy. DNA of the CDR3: TGTGCCAGCAGCTTAGCCGGGGACGGCTACACCTTC. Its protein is CASSLAGDGYTF.